Only a few counts were recorded for the clone carrying this T cell receptor (beta chain). Its antigen is currently unknown. The sample has other DNA sequences that encode this CDR3 too. This sample is part of a study of shared clonotypes between healthy human individuals. Study information: Ranging from 18 to 49 in age, donors were two women and three men. Each donor's CD4 naive and CD4 memory cells filled three plates apiece, CD8 naive two, and CD8 memory one. Study-level results: Across a handful of donors, naive CD4 shared roughly 5.1%, naive CD8 more than 3%, memory CD4 roughly 2.4%, memory CD8 about 0.38%.

CDR1 MDHEN and CDR2 SYDVKM come from the germline V gene. The germline V and J ends were trimmed by 3 bases and 4 bases, with 3 bases remaining between them. CDR3 length: 11 amino acids. Replicate sorted-subset PCRs were loaded with around 200 ng DNA, roughly 33,000 T cell genomes. Here immunoSEQ multiplex PCR was the method, and the copy in TCRdb shows in-frame clones only, minus some. Of 900,000 to 1,200,000 clones in the sample, around three quarters are singletons; the top ten hold 0.55% to 0.7%. The J gene is TRBJ1-1, the V gene TRBV28; D remains unclear. This TCR was recovered from a young man in good health. Some clones in this sample may be carry-over from other donors' samples. The sequenced sample consisted of memory CD4+ T cells from PBMCs. Subset noted: CD45RA-negative fraction. The CDR3 spells CASSLTTEAFF. The CDR3 nucleotides are TGTGCCAGCAGTTTGACCACTGAAGCTTTCTTT.